One and the same sample provided the 27 T cell receptor beta chains below, sequenced in a study of cytomegalovirus exposure and HLA in healthy donors. It was with 60 Vbeta and 13 Jbeta primers that the PCR ran. Assay used: immunoSEQ multiplex PCR; TCRdb lists only in-frame clones, some missing. The table records more than 85,000 clones, about a tenth of them present only once. Sequencing input: PBMCs. All receptors derive from a man aged 45-65 years in good health and CMV-seropositive.

This clone has only a few counts. The chain employs TRBV6-5 and TRBJ2-2, with TRBD1 matching 8 bases. CDR1 and CDR2 from the germline V gene are MNHEY and SVGAGI. This CDR3 is built from 14 residues. V lost 8 bases, J lost 5 bases, and 7 bases stayed unmatched. The CDR3 sequence is CASGRDRGTGELFF. CDR3 nucleotides: TGTGCCAGCGGAAGAGACAGGGGAACCGGGGAGCTGTTTTTT.

This clone occurred a few times. This rearrangement joins TRBV19 to TRBJ2-3; tentatively, D is TRBD2 (5 bases). From germline, CDR1 is LNHDA and CDR2 SQIVND (reference sequence). V lost 3 bases to trimming and J lost 4 bases, with 11 bases between them. The CDR3 loop spans 14 amino acids. This CDR3 is CASSMTPRADTQYF. The CDR3 nucleotides read TGTGCCAGTAGTATGACCCCGAGGGCAGATACGCAGTATTTT.

This clone was detected a few times. V gene TRBV28 combines with J gene TRBJ2-1; 11 positions match TRBD2. V shed 3 bases, J shed 2 bases, and the junction held 9 bases outside the gene matches. Germline CDR1 reads MDHEN; CDR2 reads SYDVKM. The CDR3 runs to 18 residues. The CDR3 DNA reads as TGTGCCAGCAGTTTCGGGACTAGCGGCAGAGGGCCCTACAATGAGCAGTTCTTC. Translating it yields CASSFGTSGRGPYNEQFF.

This clone was counted between two and nine times. The CDR3 DNA reads TGTGCCAGCAGCTTTCAGGGGGCGATCTACAATGAGCAGTTCTTC. Its protein product is CASSFQGAIYNEQFF. V is TRBV5-6 and J is TRBJ2-1; 8 bases align to TRBD1. J lost 3 bases, V lost 2 bases, and 4 bases had no gene match. The CDR3 runs to 15 residues. Germline V CDR1 and CDR2: SGHDT, YYEEEE. Full variable domain (rest looked up from reference TRBV5-6 and TRBJ2-1): DAGVTQSPTHLIKTRGQQVTLRCSPKSGHDTVSWYQQALGQGPQFIFQYYEEEERQRGNFPDRFSGHQFPNYSSELNVNALLLGDSALYLCASSFQGAIYNEQFFGPGTRLTVL.

The chain is built from TRBV9 and TRBJ2-1; 7 bases agree with TRBD1. This CDR3 has 14 amino acids. Germline CDR1 is SGDLS and CDR2 is YYNGEE. V was clipped by 3 bases and J by 4 bases; unmatched bases: 4. The CDR3 loop is CASSGGQQYNEQFF. The CDR3 nucleotides are TGTGCCAGCAGCGGGGGACAGCAATACAATGAGCAGTTCTTC.

The chain combines TRBV21-1 with TRBJ2-3; the DNA was not used to check the table's D call, TRBD2. TRBV21-1 is reported as a pseudogene. The CDR3 is 19 residues long. The CDR3 DNA reads TGTGCCAGCAGCAAAGTACGTTCGCGCGGAGATAAGAACACAGATACGCAGTATTTT. Translating it yields CASSKVRSRGDKNTDTQYF.

The J gene is TRBJ2-1, the V gene TRBV30, with a possible D match to TRBD2 (6 bases). Germline V lookup: CDR1 GTSNPN, CDR2 SVGIG (reference sequence). The CDR3 runs to 16 residues. V lost 3 bases and J lost 7, with 22 bases in between. The CDR3: CAWSRLVAGPQNEQFF. CDR3 sequence (DNA): TGTGCCTGGAGCCGTCTTGTTGCGGGACCTCAGAATGAGCAGTTCTTC. The entire variable domain, with the rest obtained from reference TRBV30 and TRBJ2-1, is as follows: SQTIHQWPATLVQPVGSPLSLECTVEGTSNPNLYWYRQAAGRGLQLLFYSVGIGQISSEVPQNLSASRPQDRQFILSSKKLLLSDSGFYLCAWSRLVAGPQNEQFFGPGTRLTVL.

The table lists this clone with a few counts. The gene calls are TRBV6-6 and TRBJ2-5; 8 bases are a match to TRBD2. J lost 4 bases, V lost 8 bases, and 9 bases had no gene match. Germline V gene lookup returns CDR1 MNHNY and CDR2 SVGAGI (reference sequence). This CDR3 is built from 14 residues. CDR3 nucleotide sequence: TGTGCCAGCCGGGAGGGGAGCTCTATAGAGACCCAGTACTTC. Protein: CASREGSSIETQYF.

The CDR3 here is CASSYGGEQYF. The CDR3 DNA sequence: TGTGCCAGCAGTTACGGTGGCGAGCAGTACTTC. The chain couples TRBV6-1 to TRBJ2-7; no clear D gene. Looked up from germline, CDR1 is MNHNS and CDR2 is SASEGT. V shed 5 bases and J shed 6 bases, with 8 bases lying between them. The CDR3 length is 11 residues.

This clone was recorded a few times. The J gene is TRBJ2-7, the V gene TRBV10-3; 10 bases line up with TRBD1. The V and J ends lost 4 bases and 4 bases, in that order; junction bases with no gene match: 7. CDR1 is ENHRY, CDR2 SYGVKD, per germline. This CDR3 is 15 amino acids long. CDR3 residues: CAISVRQGAGYEQYF. In DNA form, the CDR3 reads TGTGCCATCAGTGTTAGACAGGGGGCTGGATACGAGCAGTACTTC.

This clone appeared a few times. The J gene is TRBJ2-7, the V gene TRBV27; TRBD2 might be the D (6 bases). V was trimmed by 7 bases and J by 2 bases, leaving 15 bases between them. Per the germline V gene, CDR1 is MNHEY and CDR2 is SMNVEV (reference sequence). The CDR3 length is 14 residues. This CDR3 reads CASMQASAAYEQYF. CDR3 sequence (DNA): TGTGCCAGCATGCAGGCTAGCGCCGCCTACGAGCAGTACTTC.

This clone has just a few counts. The J gene is TRBJ1-1, the V gene TRBV14; 9 positions agree with TRBD1. The CDR3 totals 20 residues. CDR1 and CDR2 (germline): SGHDN, FVKESK. After removal of 3 bases from V and 0 bases from J, the junction contained 17 bases not matched to a gene. The CDR3 region has the DNA TGTGCCAGCAGCCATGAATTCGGGGACAGGGACTGGTCCATGAACACTGAAGCTTTCTTT. This codes for CASSHEFGDRDWSMNTEAFF.

This clone was seen only a few times. The rearrangement joins TRBV27 to TRBJ1-5, with D maybe TRBD1 (5 bases). CDR3 size: 15 residues. Germline CDR1 MNHEY, CDR2 SMNVEV (reference sequence). V lost 2 bases and J lost 3, with 11 bases in between. CDR3 protein: CASSLEGLHNQPQHF. In nucleotides, the CDR3 is TGTGCCAGCAGTTTAGAGGGACTCCACAATCAGCCCCAGCATTTT.

This chain links TRBV9 with TRBJ2-1, with TRBD1 matching over 11 bases. Germline values: CDR1 SGDLS, CDR2 YYNGEE. The trim removed 0 bases at V and 2 bases at J, leaving 1 base unmatched. This CDR3 spans 16 amino acids. The CDR3 sequence: CASSVGGQGAYNEQFF. CDR3 DNA: TGTGCCAGCAGCGTAGGGGGACAGGGGGCCTACAATGAGCAGTTCTTC.

The chain carries TRBV28 and TRBJ1-6; a weak D match, TRBD1 (5 bases). The CDR3 contains 17 residues. Per germline, CDR1 MDHEN and CDR2 SYDVKM. V lost 3 bases and J lost 6, with 18 bases in between. Here the CDR3 reads CASSFPAGFHVNSPLHF. CDR3 nucleotide sequence: TGTGCCAGCAGTTTCCCCGCAGGGTTTCACGTTAATTCACCCCTCCACTTT. Based on the CDR3 plus reference TRBV28 and TRBJ1-6, the full variable domain is DVKVTQSSRYLVKRTGEKVFLECVQDMDHENMFWYRQDPGLGLRLIYFSYDVKMKEKGDIPEGYSVSREKKERFSLILESASTNQTSMYLCASSFPAGFHVNSPLHFGNGTRLTVT.

This clone was counted only a few times. This chain joins TRBV7-6 and TRBJ2-3; the D gene is possibly TRBD2 (5 bases). V was trimmed by 5 bases and J by 1 base, leaving 10 bases between them. Germline CDR1 reads SGHVS; CDR2 reads FNYEAQ. The CDR3 runs to 14 residues. Written as DNA, the CDR3 is TGTGCCAGCAGCCTCCGGACTGGCACAGATACGCAGTATTTT. This codes for CASSLRTGTDTQYF.

The sample holds a few counts of this clone. The chain couples TRBV11-3 to TRBJ2-1; TRBD1 agrees at 7 bases. The germline V gene has CDR1 SGHNT and CDR2 YENEEA. Germline trimming cut 4 bases from V and 7 bases from J; bases unmatched to any gene: 10. This CDR3 comprises 15 residues. The DNA of the CDR3 is TGTGCCAGCAGCTCACGACAGGGAGTAGCGAATGAGCAGTTCTTC. Translation: CASSSRQGVANEQFF.

This clone was detected only a few times. This chain links TRBV9 with TRBJ1-2; no definite D call. V gave up 0 bases and J gave up 5 bases, with 14 bases separating them. This CDR3 has 15 amino acids. Per the germline V gene, CDR1 is SGDLS and CDR2 is YYNGEE. CDR3 nucleotides: TGTGCCAGCAGCGTAGCAGGATTACTAGGATATGGCTACACCTTC. Protein sequence: CASSVAGLLGYGYTF.

This sequence joins TRBV7-2 and TRBJ2-1; 12 nucleotides match TRBD2. The junction had 7 bases not matched to a gene; V was cut back by 4 bases and J by 0 bases. Germline V gene lookup returns CDR1 SGHTA and CDR2 FQGNSA. This CDR3 comprises 18 residues. For the CDR3, the DNA is TGTGCCAGCAGCTACTTACCTAGCGGGGGGGTCTCCTACAATGAGCAGTTCTTC. It translates to CASSYLPSGGVSYNEQFF.

This clone was seen only a few times. The rearrangement uses TRBV5-4 and TRBJ2-5; 16 bases are a match to TRBD2. Germline V gene data show CDR1 as SGHNT and CDR2 as YYREEE (reference sequence). The length of the CDR3 is 18 residues. Trimming removed 5 bases from V and 5 bases from J; junction bases left unmatched: 12. The CDR3: CASSKTGTSGRGGETQYF. The CDR3 coding sequence is TGTGCCAGCAGTAAAACCGGGACTAGCGGGAGGGGTGGTGAGACCCAGTACTTC.

The chain recombines TRBV19 with TRBJ2-7; D might be TRBD1 (7 bases). This CDR3 contains 15 residues. The germline V gene has CDR1 LNHDA and CDR2 SQIVND (reference sequence). With 5 bases removed from V and 6 bases from J, the gap between germline ends came to 20 bases. CDR3 protein: CASSAGQPSVAEQYF. CDR3 sequence (DNA): TGTGCCAGTAGTGCGGGACAGCCGAGTGTAGCCGAGCAGTACTTC. Drawing the rest from reference TRBV19 and TRBJ2-7, the complete variable domain is DGGITQSPKYLFRKEGQNVTLSCEQNLNHDAMYWYRQDPGQGLRLIYYSQIVNDFQKGDIAEGYSVSREKKESFPLTVTSAQKNPTAFYLCASSAGQPSVAEQYFGPGTRLTVT.

This clone was seen once. The chain has TRBV6-1 and TRBJ1-6; 8 bases agree with TRBD1. V shed 4 bases and J 10 bases; nucleotides not matched to a gene: 12. The CDR3 sequence is 16 residues long. CDR1 and CDR2 (germline): MNHNS, SASEGT. CDR3 residues: CASSARQGLGASPLHF. CDR3 in DNA: TGTGCCAGCAGTGCCCGACAGGGGCTGGGAGCGTCACCCCTCCACTTT.

This clone was observed a handful of times. This chain joins TRBV30 and TRBJ2-3; weak D call: TRBD1 (6 bases). The CDR3 spans 14 residues. CDR1 and CDR2 from the germline V gene are GTSNPN and SVGIG (reference sequence). Between the trimmed V and J ends, which lost 7 bases and 1 base, there was a span of 15 bases. CDR3 DNA sequence: TGTGCCTCCCACTACAGGGTGGGCACAGATACGCAGTATTTT. Translating gives CASHYRVGTDTQYF. Full variable domain (missing parts from reference TRBV30 and TRBJ2-3): SQTIHQWPATLVQPVGSPLSLECTVEGTSNPNLYWYRQAAGRGLQLLFYSVGIGQISSEVPQNLSASRPQDRQFILSSKKLLLSDSGFYLCASHYRVGTDTQYFGPGTRLTVL.

Only a few counts were recorded for this clone. The gene calls are TRBV4-2 and TRBJ2-1; the match to TRBD2 covers 10 bases. The CDR3 covers 16 residues. In germline, CDR1 is LGHNA, CDR2 YNFKEQ. With V trimmed by 0 bases and J by 8 bases, 7 bases remained unmatched. The CDR3 loop reads CASSQEYLAGVDEQFF. Here the CDR3 DNA reads TGTGCCAGCAGCCAAGAATATCTAGCGGGAGTCGATGAGCAGTTCTTC.

This clone was recorded a few times. Written as DNA, the CDR3 is TGCAGCGTTGGTACTAGCAAACAGTTCTTC. It translates to CSVGTSKQFF. The chain has TRBV29-1 and TRBJ2-1; D perhaps matches TRBD2 (6 bases). The CDR3 spans 10 residues. The germline CDR1 and CDR2 sequences are SQVTM and ANQGSEA. V shed 4 bases and J shed 13 bases, with 11 bases lying between them.

The chain uses TRBV7-3 and TRBJ1-2; 8 bases are a match to TRBD1. With V trimmed by 1 base and J by 4 bases, 11 bases remained unmatched. The CDR3 has 17 residues. The V gene's germline CDR1 is SGHTA and CDR2 FQGTGA. DNA for the CDR3: TGTGCCAGCAGCTTAATAAACAGGGGGGCTCAAGGCTATGGCTACACCTTC. Protein sequence: CASSLINRGAQGYGYTF.

The V and J genes are TRBV5-1 and TRBJ1-1; the match to TRBD1 covers 9 bases. Germline V gene data show CDR1 as SGHRS and CDR2 as YFSETQ. V was clipped by 0 bases and J by 6 bases; unmatched bases: 6. The CDR3 runs 15 residues. CDR3 in amino acids: CASSLAPGQGSEAFF. CDR3 sequence (DNA): TGCGCCAGCAGCTTGGCCCCGGGACAGGGATCTGAAGCTTTCTTT.